Each of the 13 T cell receptor beta chains below was sequenced from the same sample in a study of blood T cell repertoires in COVID-19. Assay used: immunoSEQ multiplex PCR; TCRdb lists only in-frame clones, some missing. The table lists 150,000 to 200,000 clones, about 89% of them singletons. The sequenced material came from PBMCs or T cells enriched from blood (not recorded which). All receptors come from a woman aged 18-30 years who had recovered from COVID-19.

Turning to this clone: This sample includes further DNA sequences coding for the same CDR3. The chain joins TRBV7-9 to TRBJ2-7; D not resolved. The CDR3 consists of 11 residues. The germline V gene has CDR1 SEHNR and CDR2 FQNEAQ (reference sequence). V gave up 5 bases and J gave up 4 bases, with 6 bases separating them. The CDR3 protein is CASSLSYEQYF. CDR3 nucleotide sequence: TGTGCCAGCAGCCTTAGTTACGAGCAGTACTTC. Filled out from reference TRBV7-9 and TRBJ2-7, the complete variable domain reads DTGVSQNPRHKITKRGQNVTFRCDPISEHNRLYWYRQTLGQGPEFLTYFQNEAQLEKSRLLSDRFSAERPKGSFSTLEIQRTEQGDSAMYLCASSLSYEQYFGPGTRLTVT.

On this clone: This CDR3 is also generated by other DNA sequences in the sample. The chain is built from TRBV30 and TRBJ2-7, with no clear D. Germline CDR1 is GTSNPN and CDR2 is SVGIG (reference sequence). The CDR3 runs 12 residues. The germline V and J ends were trimmed by 0 bases and 0 bases, with 3 bases remaining between them. The CDR3 region is CAWSVYSYEQYF. CDR3 DNA sequence: TGTGCCTGGAGTGTCTACTCCTACGAGCAGTACTTC.

This chain joins TRBV29-1 and TRBJ2-7, with D possibly matching TRBD2 (5 bases). The germline V gene encodes CDR1 SQVTM and CDR2 ANQGSEA. The germline V and J ends were trimmed by 4 bases and 3 bases, with 19 bases remaining between them. CDR3 length equals 15 residues. The CDR3 DNA follows: TGCAGCGTTGTATATCCGGGATCGCCAATCTACGAGCAGTACTTC. It yields the protein CSVVYPGSPIYEQYF.

The chain is built from TRBV5-1 and TRBJ1-3, with 8 bases identical to TRBD1. V dropped 4 bases and J dropped 2; count of bases not matched to a gene: 5. The CDR3 runs to 15 residues. Germline V gives CDR1 SGHRS, CDR2 YFSETQ. CDR3 region: CASSHLQGAGNTIYF. CDR3 nucleotides: TGCGCCAGCAGCCACCTACAGGGGGCTGGAAACACCATATATTTT.

This clone was found a few times. J is TRBJ1-4 and V is TRBV6-5; D is possibly TRBD1 (6 bases). CDR3 size: 16 residues. V gave up 4 bases and J gave up 7 bases, with 19 bases separating them. Germline values: CDR1 MNHEY, CDR2 SVGAGI. The CDR3 sequence is CASSLPRQVGSEKLFF. The CDR3 nucleotides are TGTGCCAGCAGTTTACCCCGACAGGTGGGGAGTGAAAAACTGTTTTTT.

J is TRBJ1-2 and V is TRBV18; 10 nucleotides line up with TRBD1. CDR1 and CDR2 from the germline V gene are KGHSH and LQKENI. V was clipped by 3 bases and J by 7 bases; unmatched bases: 23. This CDR3 contains 20 residues. CDR3 protein: CASSPGTGALGPNIGVGYTF. CDR3 sequence (DNA): TGTGCCAGCTCACCCGGGACAGGGGCCCTGGGGCCCAACATAGGGGTTGGCTACACCTTC.

This chain links TRBV28 with TRBJ1-5; D is possibly TRBD1 (6 bases). The V gene lost 2 bases and the J gene lost 2 bases, with 22 bases spanning the gap. Germline-derived CDR1 and CDR2 are MDHEN and SYDVKM. The CDR3 contains 19 residues. CDR3 residues: CASSLPLGAGDAGNQPQHF. CDR3 DNA: TGTGCCAGCAGTTTACCCCTTGGGGCAGGGGATGCGGGCAATCAGCCCCAGCATTTT.

The chain has TRBV3-1 (or the pseudogene TRBV3-2) and TRBJ2-2; 8 bases agree with TRBD2. In germline, CDR1 is LGHDT, CDR2 YNNKEL (reference sequence). The CDR3 covers 14 residues. Unmatched junction bases numbered 5, after V lost 5 bases and J lost 6 bases. This chain's CDR3 is CASSWGLVAGELFF. Written as DNA, the CDR3 is TGTGCCAGCAGCTGGGGACTAGTGGCCGGGGAGCTGTTTTTT.

The chain is built from TRBV29-1 and TRBJ1-2; D not certain. CDR1 and CDR2 from the germline V gene are SQVTM and ANQGSEA. Trimming took off 5 bases at V and 0 bases at J, with 13 bases between the two ends. This CDR3 has 14 residues. For the CDR3, the DNA is TGCAGCGTTTTCCCGGCAGGCGCTAACTATGGCTACACCTTC. Its protein is CSVFPAGANYGYTF.

The V and J genes are TRBV6-2 or TRBV6-3 and TRBJ1-6; possibly TRBD1 for D (6 bases). The V and J ends lost 6 bases and 5 bases respectively, with 11 bases between them. CDR1 and CDR2 from the germline V gene are MNHEY and SVGEGT. This CDR3 comprises 14 residues. CDR3 sequence reads: CASSSGADNSPLHF. The CDR3 bases are TGTGCCAGCAGCTCAGGGGCTGATAATTCACCCCTCCACTTT.

The chain employs TRBV6-5 and TRBJ2-7; D perhaps matches TRBD1 (6 bases). The germline V and J ends were trimmed by 2 bases and 0 bases, with 11 bases remaining between them. The germline V gene has CDR1 MNHEY and CDR2 SVGAGI. There are 15 residues in the CDR3. The CDR3 bases are TGTGCCAGCAGTTACCGAGGGGACAACTCCTACGAGCAGTACTTC. Residues: CASSYRGDNSYEQYF.

V and J are TRBV4-2 and TRBJ2-2, with TRBD2 identical over 7 bases. The CDR3 totals 15 residues. The J segment lost 1 base and the V segment lost 6 bases, leaving 5 bases of the junction unmatched. Germline V gives CDR1 LGHNA, CDR2 YNFKEQ. Here the CDR3 reads CASRPPGGNTGELFF. CDR3 nucleotides: TGTGCCAGCAGACCCCCGGGAGGGAACACCGGGGAGCTGTTTTTT.

The gene calls are TRBV5-6 and TRBJ1-1, with D perhaps TRBD1 (6 bases). The germline V gene encodes CDR1 SGHDT and CDR2 YYEEEE. The length of the CDR3 is 17 residues. V lost 2 bases to trimming and J lost 0 bases, with 17 bases between them. The CDR3 region has the DNA TGTGCCAGCAGCTTCAACCTTCGACAGGTTATGAACACTGAAGCTTTCTTT. Residues: CASSFNLRQVMNTEAFF.